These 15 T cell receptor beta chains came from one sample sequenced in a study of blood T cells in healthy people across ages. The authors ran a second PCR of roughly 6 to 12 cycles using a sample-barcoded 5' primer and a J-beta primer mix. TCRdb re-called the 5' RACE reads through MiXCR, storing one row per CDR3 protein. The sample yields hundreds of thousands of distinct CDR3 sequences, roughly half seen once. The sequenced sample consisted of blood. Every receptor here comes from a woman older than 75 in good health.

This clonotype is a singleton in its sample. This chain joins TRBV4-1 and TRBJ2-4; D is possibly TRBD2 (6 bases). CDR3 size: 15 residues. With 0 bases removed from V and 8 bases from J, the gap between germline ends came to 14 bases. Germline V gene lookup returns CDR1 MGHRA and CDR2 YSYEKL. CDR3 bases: TGCGCCAGCAGCCAAGATCAGACTAGAGGTTACATTCAGTACTTC. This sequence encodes CASSQDQTRGYIQYF.

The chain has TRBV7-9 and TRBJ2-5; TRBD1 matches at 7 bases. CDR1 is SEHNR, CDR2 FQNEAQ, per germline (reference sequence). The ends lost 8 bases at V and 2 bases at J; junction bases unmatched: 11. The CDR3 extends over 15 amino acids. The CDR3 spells CASGSPRQGQETQYF. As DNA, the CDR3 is TGTGCCAGCGGCTCTCCCCGACAGGGACAAGAGACCCAGTACTTC. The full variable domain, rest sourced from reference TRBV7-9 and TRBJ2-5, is DTGVSQNPRHKITKRGQNVTFRCDPISEHNRLYWYRQTLGQGPEFLTYFQNEAQLEKSRLLSDRFSAERPKGSFSTLEIQRTEQGDSAMYLCASGSPRQGQETQYFGPGTRLLVL.

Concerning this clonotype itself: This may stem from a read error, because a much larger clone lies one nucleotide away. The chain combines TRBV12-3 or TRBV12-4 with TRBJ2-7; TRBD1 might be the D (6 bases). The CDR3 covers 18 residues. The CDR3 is CASSFRSYSRGKGYGQYF. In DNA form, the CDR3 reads TGTGCCAGCAGTTTTAGAAGTTATAGCAGGGGAAAGGGCTACGGGCAGTACTTC.

CDR3 bases: TGTGCCAGCAGCCAAGGAGTCAGGGGGTACGAGCAGTACTTC. Translated, it gives CASSQGVRGYEQYF. The chain is built from TRBV3-1 and TRBJ2-7, with 7 bases matching TRBD1. This CDR3 has 14 residues. Germline values: CDR1 LGHDT, CDR2 YNNKEL (reference sequence). J gave up 4 bases and V 1 base, and 4 bases lay outside the gene matches.

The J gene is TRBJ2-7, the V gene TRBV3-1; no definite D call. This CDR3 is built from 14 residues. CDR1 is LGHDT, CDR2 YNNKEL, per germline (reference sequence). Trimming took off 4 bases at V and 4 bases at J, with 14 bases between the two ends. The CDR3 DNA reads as TGTGCCAGCAGCCCCTCCGAGCCCCTATACGAGCAGTACTTC. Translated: CASSPSEPLYEQYF.

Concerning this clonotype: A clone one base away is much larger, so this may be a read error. The CDR3 DNA reads as TGCGCCAGCAGCCCCCGGACTAATGAGGATGAGCAGTTCTTC. Its translation is CASSPRTNEDEQFF. V is TRBV5-1 and J is TRBJ2-1; D may be TRBD2 (6 bases). The CDR3 is made up of 14 amino acids. The germline V gene encodes CDR1 SGHRS and CDR2 YFSETQ. V was trimmed by 4 bases and J by 8 bases, leaving 16 bases between them.

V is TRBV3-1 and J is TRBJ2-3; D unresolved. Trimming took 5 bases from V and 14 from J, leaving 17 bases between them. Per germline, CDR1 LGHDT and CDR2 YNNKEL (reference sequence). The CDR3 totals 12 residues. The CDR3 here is CASSYDRGYAYF. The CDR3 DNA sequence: TGTGCCAGCAGCTACGACCGTGGATACGCGTATTTT.

CDR3 loop: CASSQTQGAQETQYF. The CDR3, as DNA: TGTGCCAGCAGTCAGACACAGGGGGCGCAGGAGACCCAGTACTTC. The chain joins TRBV12-3 or TRBV12-4 to TRBJ2-7; 9 nucleotides align to TRBD1. The DNA end is a closer match to TRBJ2-5, so the J assignment may be wrong. The CDR3 totals 15 residues.

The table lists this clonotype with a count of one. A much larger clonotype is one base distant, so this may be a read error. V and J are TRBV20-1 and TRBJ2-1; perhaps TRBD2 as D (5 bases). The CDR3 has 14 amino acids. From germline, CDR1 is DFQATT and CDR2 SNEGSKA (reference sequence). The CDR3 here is CSTSIYDSYNEQFF. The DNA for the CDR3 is TGCAGTACTAGTATATACGATTCCTACAATGAGCAGTTCTTC.

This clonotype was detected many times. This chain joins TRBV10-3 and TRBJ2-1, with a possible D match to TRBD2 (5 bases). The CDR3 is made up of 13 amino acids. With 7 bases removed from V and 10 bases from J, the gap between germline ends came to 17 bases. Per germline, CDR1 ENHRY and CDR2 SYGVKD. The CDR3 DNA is TGTGCCATCAACAGAGAGTCGGGGTGGGAGCAGTTCTTC. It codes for CAINRESGWEQFF.

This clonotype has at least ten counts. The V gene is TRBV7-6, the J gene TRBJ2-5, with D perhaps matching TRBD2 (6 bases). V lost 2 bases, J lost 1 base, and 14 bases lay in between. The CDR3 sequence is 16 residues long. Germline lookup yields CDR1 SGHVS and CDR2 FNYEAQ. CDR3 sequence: CASSLQGGILQETQYF. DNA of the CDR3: TGTGCCAGCAGCTTACAGGGCGGGATCCTCCAAGAGACCCAGTACTTC.

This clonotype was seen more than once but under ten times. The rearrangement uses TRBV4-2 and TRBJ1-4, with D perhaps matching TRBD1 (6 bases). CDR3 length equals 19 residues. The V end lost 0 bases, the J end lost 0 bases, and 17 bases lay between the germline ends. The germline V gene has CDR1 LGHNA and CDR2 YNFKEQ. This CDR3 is CASSQDRNRERATNEKLFF. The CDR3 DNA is TGTGCCAGCAGCCAAGATAGGAACAGGGAGAGGGCAACTAATGAAAAACTGTTTTTT.

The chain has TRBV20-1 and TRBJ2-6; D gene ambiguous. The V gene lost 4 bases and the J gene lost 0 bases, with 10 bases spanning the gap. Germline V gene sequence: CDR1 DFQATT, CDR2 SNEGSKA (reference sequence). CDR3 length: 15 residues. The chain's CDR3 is CSAKNSFSGANVLTF. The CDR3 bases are TGCAGTGCTAAAAACAGCTTCTCTGGGGCCAACGTCCTGACTTTC.

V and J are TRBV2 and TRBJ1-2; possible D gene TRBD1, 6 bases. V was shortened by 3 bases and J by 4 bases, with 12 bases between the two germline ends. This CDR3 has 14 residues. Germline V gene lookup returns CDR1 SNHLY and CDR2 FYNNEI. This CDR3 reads CASSDQQGPYGYTF. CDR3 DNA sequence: TGTGCCAGCAGTGATCAACAGGGACCCTATGGCTACACCTTC.

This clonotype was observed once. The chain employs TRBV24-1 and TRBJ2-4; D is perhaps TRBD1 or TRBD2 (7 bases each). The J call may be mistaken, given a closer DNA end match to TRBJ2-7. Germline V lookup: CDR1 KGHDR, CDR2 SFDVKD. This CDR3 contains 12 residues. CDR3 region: CATSTGEGEQYF. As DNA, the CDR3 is TGTGCCACCAGTACAGGGGAGGGCGAGCAGTACTTC.